The 7 T cell receptor beta chains in this list originate from one sample, sequenced in a study of identical twins. TCRdb reprocessed the 5' RACE reads via MiXCR and lists one record per CDR3 protein. The data contain around 570,000 distinct CDR3 sequences, more than 9% of them seen just once; the ten biggest clones take up 3%. The sample was also linked to a second study, of yellow fever vaccine responses in identical twins.

The sequencing sample was made of PBMCs. The source is a woman aged 18-30 years in good health.

The CDR3 sequence: CSARDPGSGSQETQYF. DNA of the CDR3: TGCAGTGCTAGAGATCCCGGTAGCGGGAGTCAAGAGACCCAGTACTTC. The chain couples TRBV20-1 to TRBJ2-5; TRBD2 matches 9 bases. Per germline, CDR1 DFQATT and CDR2 SNEGSKA (reference sequence). The CDR3 totals 16 residues. The ends lost 0 bases at V and 2 bases at J; junction bases unmatched: 7.

This clonotype was seen only a few times. The chain combines TRBV7-9 with TRBJ2-7, with 7 positions matching TRBD2. The V gene's germline CDR1 is SEHNR and CDR2 FQNEAQ (reference sequence). The CDR3 contains 13 residues. V lost 5 bases to trimming and J lost 7 bases; unmatched junction nucleotides: 8. The CDR3 DNA reads as TGTGCCAGCAGCCCGGGCGGGAGCTGGGAGCAGTACTTC. Its protein is CASSPGGSWEQYF.

This clonotype was observed at least ten times. J is TRBJ2-1 and V is TRBV29-1, with 10 bases fitting TRBD2. CDR1 and CDR2 from the germline V gene are SQVTM and ANQGSEA. V lost 5 bases and J lost 6; bases outside the gene matches: 10. The CDR3 totals 15 residues. The CDR3 protein is CSVQGASGSSNEQFF. For the CDR3, the DNA is TGCAGCGTTCAAGGGGCTAGCGGGAGCTCCAATGAGCAGTTCTTC.

V gene TRBV7-8 combines with J gene TRBJ2-7; D not resolved. With 3 bases removed from V and 2 bases from J, the gap between germline ends came to 11 bases. The CDR3 is made up of 14 amino acids. Germline CDR1 is SGHVS and CDR2 is FQNEAQ. CDR3: CASSFAVDPYEQYF. Written as DNA, the CDR3 is TGTGCCAGCAGCTTCGCCGTGGACCCCTACGAGCAGTACTTC. The full variable domain, with the rest looked up from reference TRBV7-8 and TRBJ2-7, is GAGVSQSPRYKVAKRGQDVALRCDPISGHVSLFWYQQALGQGPEFLTYFQNEAQLDKSGLPSDRFFAERPEGSVSTLKIQRTQQEDSAVYLCASSFAVDPYEQYFGPGTRLTVT.

This clonotype came up many times. The chain has TRBV12-3 or TRBV12-4 and TRBJ2-1; TRBD2 matches at 8 bases. CDR3 length: 15 amino acids. V gave up 6 bases and J gave up 0 bases; unmatched junction bases: 4. CDR3 amino acids: CASRKSGGSYNEQFF. As DNA, the CDR3 is TGTGCCAGCAGGAAAAGCGGGGGCTCCTACAATGAGCAGTTCTTC.

In this sample, this clonotype turned up a few times. The CDR3 nucleotides are TGTGCCAGCAGCTTAGGTTCCCTAGGTCCCGGGGAGCTGTTTTTT. Protein product: CASSLGSLGPGELFF. The chain uses TRBV7-6 and TRBJ2-2; D remains ambiguous. This CDR3 is built from 15 residues. Germline V lookup: CDR1 SGHVS, CDR2 FNYEAQ. V lost 1 base and J 6 bases, leaving 12 bases between the germline ends.

The V call is TRBV7-3, the J call TRBJ2-1, with 13 bases aligning to TRBD2. The germline V gene has CDR1 SGHTA and CDR2 FQGTGA. This CDR3 spans 15 amino acids. V shed 2 bases, J shed 8 bases, and the junction held 3 bases outside the gene matches. The CDR3 region has the DNA TGTGCCAGCAGCTTAGGGACTAGCGGGGTCTATGAGCAGTTCTTC. Its translation is CASSLGTSGVYEQFF. Variable domain in full (rest from reference TRBV7-3 and TRBJ2-1): GAGVSQTPSNKVTEKGKYVELRCDPISGHTALYWYRQSLGQGPEFLIYFQGTGAADDSGLPNDRFFAVRPEGSVSTLKIQRTERGDSAVYLCASSLGTSGVYEQFFGPGTRLTVL.